Included here is one T cell receptor (beta chain) sequence, with context. Each TCR library consumed 3,000 to 4,000 ng of total RNA. Reprocessing the 5' RACE reads, TCRdb reports a single entry for every CDR3 protein and omits DNA. Its listing shows over 200,000 distinct CDR3 sequences. This CDR3 has 16 amino acids. From germline, CDR1 is MNHEY and CDR2 SVGAGI. The sample is drawn from a study of monozygotic twins with inflammatory bowel disease. V and J are TRBV6-5 and TRBJ2-7; the D gene TCRdb calls, TRBD2, cannot be checked with no DNA. The specimen was blood. The sequence derives from a human donor with ulcerative colitis or Crohn's disease, or a healthy co-twin of an affected twin (not recorded which). The CDR3 here is CASSYSGGDGSYEQYF.